Below, one T cell receptor beta chain is given with its context. Its target is not known. The data were obtained in a study of monozygotic twins with inflammatory bowel disease. In germline, CDR1 is KGHSH, CDR2 LQKENI. This CDR3 has 15 residues. Points from the study as a whole: Concordant and discordant twins showed no difference in repertoire similarity, possibly from limited power.

TCRdb processed the 5' RACE reads again and assigns one entry to each CDR3 protein, with no DNA. The sample table includes roughly 160,000 distinct CDR3 sequences. The clonotype was recovered from a human donor with ulcerative colitis or Crohn's disease, or a healthy co-twin of an affected twin (not recorded which). Input material: blood. The rearrangement joins TRBV18 to TRBJ1-5; the TCRdb call, TRBD1, lacks DNA for checking. The CDR3 here is CASSLQGAPDQPQHF.